A selection of T cell receptor beta chains follows, all from one sample in a study of blood T cell repertoires in COVID-19. Produced via immunoSEQ multiplex PCR; TCRdb's table is partial and in-frame only. This sample has just over 150,000 clones, with 85% to 90% found just once. The sample consisted of PBMCs or T cells enriched from blood (not recorded which). These receptors all come from a woman aged 45-65 years who had recovered from COVID-19. Both conserved end residues are part of each CDR3. The D gene is left open where the match is weak. Clone sizes are given selectively: once, few, many, or a class where the clone is expanded.

V: TRBV7-2; size: -; D: -; J: TRBJ1-2; DNA: TGTGCCAGCACCCAGCCCCAGGAGGGGATCTATGGCTACACCTTC; CDR3: CASTQPQEGIYGYTF
V: TRBV7-6; size: -; D: TRBD1; J: TRBJ1-1; DNA: TGTGCCAGCAGCCGAACAGGGGGGTTACCTAACACTGAAGCTTTCTTT; CDR3: CASSRTGGLPNTEAFF
V: TRBV5-1; size: -; D: -; J: TRBJ1-1; DNA: TGCGCCAGCAGTTCCCGACGGGGGAACACTGAAGCTTTCTTT; CDR3: CASSSRRGNTEAFF
V: TRBV6-5; size: -; D: -; J: TRBJ1-1; DNA: TGTGCCAGCACCATGACAGGCGTGAACACTGAAGCTTTCTTT; CDR3: CASTMTGVNTEAFF
V: TRBV6-2/TRBV6-3; size: -; D: -; J: TRBJ1-6; DNA: TGTGCCAGCAGTTACACAGGGAACTTGAATTCACCCCTCCACTTT; CDR3: CASSYTGNLNSPLHF
V: TRBV30; size: -; D: -; J: TRBJ2-5; DNA: TGTGCCTGGAGTTCGGCGGGCCAGGTGACCCAGTACTTC; CDR3: CAWSSAGQVTQYF
V: TRBV5-5; size: -; D: -; J: TRBJ1-1; DNA: TGTGCCAGCAGTTTGACTGGTTTTGAAGCTTTCTTT; CDR3: CASSLTGFEAFF
V: TRBV2; size: -; D: -; J: TRBJ2-3; DNA: TGTGCCAGCAGTGAGCTGAAAGGGGCTAGCACAGATACGCAGTATTTT; CDR3: CASSELKGASTDTQYF
V: TRBV5-1; size: -; D: TRBD2; J: TRBJ2-7; DNA: TGCGCCAGCAGCAGCGGGGGGACCGATATTGCCTACGAGCAGTACTTC; CDR3: CASSSGGTDIAYEQYF
V: TRBV7-2; size: -; D: TRBD1; J: TRBJ1-6; DNA: TGTGCCAGCAGCCAGGGACAGGGAGTTTCACCCCTCCACTTT; CDR3: CASSQGQGVSPLHF
V: TRBV23-1; size: -; D: TRBD1; J: TRBJ1-6; DNA: TGCGCCAGCACCTCCGAGGGGGACAGCTATAATTCACCCCTCCACTTT; CDR3: CASTSEGDSYNSPLHF
V: TRBV7-3; size: -; D: -; J: TRBJ1-1; DNA: TGTGCCAGCAGCTTAAGTGACGGGACTGAAGCTTTCTTT; CDR3: CASSLSDGTEAFF
V: TRBV4-3; size: few; D: -; J: TRBJ1-1; DNA: TGCGCCAGCAGCCCAACAGGGCCTGGGACTGAAGCTTTCTTT; CDR3: CASSPTGPGTEAFF
V: TRBV6-4; size: -; D: TRBD2; J: TRBJ2-7; DNA: TGTGCCAGCAGGAGACTAGCGGGGAACTACGAGCAGTACTTC; CDR3: CASRRLAGNYEQYF
V: TRBV4-1; size: -; D: TRBD1; J: TRBJ2-7; DNA: TGCGCCAGCAGCCAAGCGACAGGGGACGAGCAGTACTTC; CDR3: CASSQATGDEQYF
V: TRBV28; size: few; D: TRBD1; J: TRBJ1-1; DNA: TGTGCCAGCAGTTTGGGGACAGGGGAAGCTTTCTTT; CDR3: CASSLGTGEAFF
V: TRBV2; size: -; D: TRBD1; J: TRBJ1-5; DNA: TGTGCCAGCAGCCTCCTTCGAAGACAGGGCGATCAGCCCCAGCATTTT; CDR3: CASSLLRRQGDQPQHF
V: TRBV6-5; size: once; D: TRBD1; J: TRBJ1-5; DNA: TGTGCCAGCAGGCAGGGGGGCGGTCAGCCCCAGCATTTT; CDR3: CASRQGGGQPQHF
V: TRBV11-3; size: -; D: TRBD2; J: TRBJ2-3; DNA: TGTGCCAGCAGCCTAGCGCTAGCGGGGGGACGCACAGATACGCAGTATTTT; CDR3: CASSLALAGGRTDTQYF
V: TRBV9; size: -; D: -; J: TRBJ2-7; DNA: TGTGCCAGCAGCGTAGACAGGTTTACCTACGAGCAGTACTTC; CDR3: CASSVDRFTYEQYF
V: TRBV6-2/TRBV6-3; size: -; D: TRBD1; J: TRBJ2-1; DNA: TGTGCCAGCAGCCCCGGGACAGGGGGTTTGGCCTCCTACAATGAGCAGTTCTTC; CDR3: CASSPGTGGLASYNEQFF
V: TRBV27; size: -; D: -; J: TRBJ1-6; DNA: TGTGCCAGCAGTTTACAGGGTTCTCGGTCACCCCTCCACTTT; CDR3: CASSLQGSRSPLHF
V: TRBV27; size: -; D: -; J: TRBJ2-2; DNA: TGTGCCAGCAGCCACAGCAGCCGGGAGCTGTTTTTT; CDR3: CASSHSSRELFF
V: TRBV7-9; size: -; D: TRBD1; J: TRBJ2-1; DNA: TGTGCCAGCAGCCCGAGGTCCGGCAGGGGGAGCTACAATGAGCAGTTCTTC; CDR3: CASSPRSGRGSYNEQFF
V: TRBV6-5; size: -; D: TRBD2; J: TRBJ2-3; DNA: TGTGCCAGCAGTTACCAGGGACTAGCGGTCACAGATACGCAGTATTTT; CDR3: CASSYQGLAVTDTQYF
V: TRBV25-1; size: -; D: TRBD1; J: TRBJ1-2; DNA: TGTGCCAGCAGTGAATACGGGGGGACAGGGACTAACTATGGCTACACCTTC; CDR3: CASSEYGGTGTNYGYTF
V: TRBV10-3; size: -; D: TRBD2; J: TRBJ2-5; DNA: TGTGCCATCAGTGGTAGCGGGGTCCAAGAGACCCAGTACTTC; CDR3: CAISGSGVQETQYF
V: TRBV7-3; size: once; D: -; J: TRBJ1-3; DNA: TGTGCCAGCAGCCCAAACCCCCTTGGCCTCTCTGGAAACACCATATATTTT; CDR3: CASSPNPLGLSGNTIYF